This passage covers 21 T cell receptor beta chains from one sample sequenced in a study of T cell responses to AZD1222 COVID-19 vaccine. Clones were read by immunoSEQ multiplex PCR, and TCRdb kept only the in-frame ones, dropping some. The table lists fewer than 130,000 clones, about 90% of them singletons, with 7.8% in the top ten. Sample: peripheral blood, taken on day 0 of AZD1222 vaccination. These TCRs come from an adult in good health.

The V gene is TRBV2, the J gene TRBJ2-3; D ambiguous. The CDR3 totals 13 residues. Looked up from germline, CDR1 is SNHLY and CDR2 is FYNNEI. Trimming pared 6 bases from V and 3 bases from J, leaving 10 bases between. CDR3 DNA: TGTGCCAGCAGCCGAGACGCAACAGATACGCAGTATTTT. Amino acids: CASSRDATDTQYF.

This chain uses TRBV5-1 with TRBJ2-7; D is perhaps TRBD2 (5 bases). Germline CDR1 reads SGHRS; CDR2 reads YFSETQ. Trimming took 0 bases from V and 1 from J, leaving 20 bases between them. This CDR3 is built from 18 residues. The CDR3 sequence: CASSLAPGRGPASYEQYF. CDR3 nucleotides: TGCGCCAGCAGCTTGGCCCCGGGGAGAGGGCCCGCGTCCTACGAGCAGTACTTC.

The chain employs TRBV3-1 (or the pseudogene TRBV3-2) and TRBJ2-7; 7 positions match TRBD1. The germline gives CDR1 LGHDT, CDR2 YNNKEL (reference sequence). This CDR3 is built from 15 residues. V shed 2 bases and J 1 base; nucleotides not matched to a gene: 5. The CDR3 coding sequence is TGTGCCAGCAGCCAAAGAGGGGGCGCATCCTACGAGCAGTACTTC. This codes for CASSQRGGASYEQYF.

This chain uses TRBV6-5 with TRBJ2-7; TRBD2 agrees at 8 bases. This CDR3 comprises 15 residues. V lost 6 bases and J lost 1; bases outside the gene matches: 8. Germline loops: CDR1 MNHEY, CDR2 SVGAGI. The CDR3 sequence is CASSLLGRGSYEQYF. Written as DNA, the CDR3 is TGTGCCAGCAGCTTACTCGGGAGGGGTTCCTACGAGCAGTACTTC.

This clone came up many times. This chain's CDR3 is CASTGTGGYSNQPQHF. CDR3 in DNA: TGTGCCAGCACCGGGACAGGGGGGTATAGCAATCAGCCCCAGCATTTT. V and J are TRBV2 and TRBJ1-5; 11 positions agree with TRBD1. CDR1 and CDR2 (germline): SNHLY, FYNNEI. With V trimmed by 7 bases and J by 0 bases, 5 bases remained unmatched. The CDR3 has 16 residues.

This clone was observed a single time. The V call is TRBV28, the J call TRBJ1-2, with D unresolved. Per germline, CDR1 MDHEN and CDR2 SYDVKM. The V end was cut by 4 bases, the J end by 4 bases, with 13 bases between. The CDR3 sequence is 14 residues long. The DNA of the CDR3 is TGTGCCAGCAGTTCCGAGGACGGCCTCTATGGCTACACCTTC. The encoded protein is CASSSEDGLYGYTF.

The V and J genes are TRBV29-1 and TRBJ2-7; the D is unclear. The CDR3 consists of 11 residues. Germline loops: CDR1 SQVTM, CDR2 ANQGSEA. Trimming stripped 5 bases from V and 1 base from J, with 6 bases between. The CDR3 is CSVQLSYEQYF. The DNA of the CDR3 is TGCAGCGTTCAACTTTCCTACGAGCAGTACTTC.

This rearrangement joins TRBV28 to TRBJ2-7, with TRBD1 matching over 7 bases. With V trimmed by 4 bases and J by 3 bases, 6 bases remained unmatched. The CDR3 has 14 residues. Germline CDR1 MDHEN, CDR2 SYDVKM. The CDR3 DNA reads as TGTGCCAGCAGTTCACCGGGACAGCTCTACGAGCAGTACTTC. Amino acid sequence: CASSSPGQLYEQYF.

The V gene is TRBV5-1, the J gene TRBJ1-4; no firm D call. Germline CDR1 reads SGHRS; CDR2 reads YFSETQ. The V and J ends lost 0 bases and 1 base respectively, with 4 bases between them. CDR3 length: 14 amino acids. The CDR3 loop is CASSLGVTNEKLFF. The CDR3 nucleotides read TGCGCCAGCAGCTTGGGGGTAACTAATGAAAAACTGTTTTTT.

The chain couples TRBV11-2 to TRBJ1-2; D call uncertain. CDR3 length: 15 residues. V was trimmed by 1 base and J by 2 bases, leaving 11 bases between them. Germline V gene lookup returns CDR1 SGHAT and CDR2 FQNNGV. The CDR3 region is CASSLASFLNYGYTF. As DNA, the CDR3 is TGTGCCAGCAGCTTAGCTTCCTTTCTGAACTATGGCTACACCTTC. The variable domain in full, with the rest retrieved from reference TRBV11-2 and TRBJ1-2, is EAGVAQSPRYKIIEKRQSVAFWCNPISGHATLYWYQQILGQGPKLLIQFQNNGVVDDSQLPKDRFSAERLKGVDSTLKIQPAKLEDSAVYLCASSLASFLNYGYTFGSGTRLTVV.

The chain carries TRBV7-9 and TRBJ1-1; TRBD1 might be the D (5 bases). CDR3 size: 11 residues. The germline CDR1 and CDR2 sequences are SEHNR and FQNEAQ (reference sequence). V lost 5 bases, J lost 8 bases, and 9 bases lay in between. The CDR3 loop is CASSTGGEAFF. CDR3 sequence (DNA): TGTGCCAGCAGCACGGGGGGAGAAGCTTTCTTT.

This clone was counted a single time. The chain joins TRBV6-5 to TRBJ1-5; maybe TRBD1 (5 bases). The V end was cut by 2 bases, the J end by 4 bases, with 15 bases between. CDR1 MNHEY and CDR2 SVGAGI come from the germline V gene. CDR3 length equals 16 residues. The CDR3 coding sequence is TGTGCCAGCAGTTACGGCGGGGCGGTGGGAAATCAGCCCCAGCATTTT. Its protein is CASSYGGAVGNQPQHF.

CDR3 loop: CASSLEVSFYGYTF. The CDR3 nucleotides are TGCGCCAGCAGCTTGGAGGTCAGTTTCTATGGCTACACCTTC. This sequence joins TRBV5-1 and TRBJ1-2; no definite D call. Germline CDR1 reads SGHRS; CDR2 reads YFSETQ. With 0 bases removed from V and 4 bases from J, the gap between germline ends came to 10 bases. This CDR3 contains 14 residues.

As to this clone: The junction and the germline gene differ at one end; a read error may be behind it. This chain links TRBV5-1 with TRBJ2-5; 9 bases agree with TRBD2. This CDR3 has 14 residues. CDR1 and CDR2 (germline): SGHRS, YFSETQ. The CDR3 region has the DNA TGCGCCAGCAGCCCCGGCGAGCGGGGGGAGATCCAGTACTTC. Translating it yields CASSPGERGEIQYF.

This clone was counted between two and nine times. Other DNA sequences of this sample code for an identical CDR3. The chain has TRBV30 and TRBJ2-2, with unresolved D. Germline V gives CDR1 GTSNPN, CDR2 SVGIG (reference sequence). This CDR3 contains 12 residues. Trimming stripped 0 bases from V and 7 bases from J, with 6 bases between. The CDR3 region has the DNA TGTGCCTGGAGTGTACTGGGCGGGGAGCTGTTTTTT. Encoded protein: CAWSVLGGELFF.

V usage is TRBV28 and J usage is TRBJ2-7; maybe TRBD1 (6 bases). V lost 4 bases and J lost 2, with 12 bases in between. Germline CDR1 MDHEN, CDR2 SYDVKM. The CDR3 extends over 14 amino acids. CDR3 region: CASSSGVPTYEQYF. The CDR3, as DNA: TGTGCCAGCAGTTCAGGGGTTCCTACCTACGAGCAGTACTTC. Using reference TRBV28 and TRBJ2-7 for the parts outside the CDR3, the full variable domain is DVKVTQSSRYLVKRTGEKVFLECVQDMDHENMFWYRQDPGLGLRLIYFSYDVKMKEKGDIPEGYSVSREKKERFSLILESASTNQTSMYLCASSSGVPTYEQYFGPGTRLTVT.

This clone was seen a few times. V usage is TRBV27 and J usage is TRBJ2-3, with D tentatively TRBD1 or TRBD2 (5 bases each). V was clipped by 3 bases and J by 0 bases, with 10 bases between them. This CDR3 is 15 amino acids long. Per germline, CDR1 MNHEY and CDR2 SMNVEV (reference sequence). CDR3 in amino acids: CASSFRDPSTDTQYF. CDR3 in DNA: TGTGCCAGCAGTTTCCGGGACCCTAGCACAGATACGCAGTATTTT.

The chain links TRBV14 to TRBJ1-4, with D uncertain. CDR3 size: 16 residues. V dropped 1 base and J dropped 5 bases, with 14 bases sitting between them. Germline CDR1 is SGHDN and CDR2 is FVKESK. The CDR3 coding sequence is TGTGCCAGCAGCCAAGGGGGTCGGAGAATGAATGAAAAACTGTTTTTT. Protein: CASSQGGRRMNEKLFF.

This chain links TRBV7-2 with TRBJ1-5, with unresolved D. The germline gives CDR1 SGHTA, CDR2 FQGNSA. The CDR3 length is 18 residues. Trimming took off 0 bases at V and 0 bases at J, with 15 bases between the two ends. Here the CDR3 DNA reads TGTGCCAGCAGCTTAGCTTCCGATCCGATTTATAGCAATCAGCCCCAGCATTTT. Translation gives CASSLASDPIYSNQPQHF.

V usage is TRBV4-1 and J usage is TRBJ1-2; D not certain. V was clipped by 4 bases and J by 4 bases, with 10 bases between them. CDR3 size: 13 residues. In germline, CDR1 is MGHRA, CDR2 YSYEKL. The DNA for the CDR3 is TGCGCCAGCAGCCTGGTGGGGATCTATGGCTACACCTTC. This codes for CASSLVGIYGYTF.

The rearrangement joins TRBV7-9 to TRBJ2-7; D unclear. The CDR3 contains 14 residues. Germline values: CDR1 SEHNR, CDR2 FQNEAQ (reference sequence). V was shortened by 1 base and J by 0 bases, with 7 bases between the two germline ends. DNA for the CDR3: TGTGCCAGCAGCTTAGGGGCGGCCTCCTACGAGCAGTACTTC. Translation: CASSLGAASYEQYF.